Included here is one T cell receptor beta chain sequence, with context. The data are from a study of blood T cell repertoires in COVID-19. This CDR3 region has 13 residues. Germline V gene lookup returns CDR1 KGHDR and CDR2 SFDVKD. The trim removed 6 bases at V and 5 bases at J, leaving 1 base unmatched. Data came from immunoSEQ multiplex PCR; TCRdb stores just in-frame clones and leaves some out. The sample lists fewer than 80,000 clones, 90% seen once, with 16% in the top ten. The V call is TRBV24-1, the J call TRBJ1-1; 11 positions agree with TRBD1. The sequence came from a woman of 80 years or more with active or convalescent COVID-19. The sample comprised peripheral blood. The CDR3 sequence: CATSRDRGTEAFF. DNA of the CDR3: TGTGCCACCAGTAGGGACAGGGGGACTGAAGCTTTCTTT.